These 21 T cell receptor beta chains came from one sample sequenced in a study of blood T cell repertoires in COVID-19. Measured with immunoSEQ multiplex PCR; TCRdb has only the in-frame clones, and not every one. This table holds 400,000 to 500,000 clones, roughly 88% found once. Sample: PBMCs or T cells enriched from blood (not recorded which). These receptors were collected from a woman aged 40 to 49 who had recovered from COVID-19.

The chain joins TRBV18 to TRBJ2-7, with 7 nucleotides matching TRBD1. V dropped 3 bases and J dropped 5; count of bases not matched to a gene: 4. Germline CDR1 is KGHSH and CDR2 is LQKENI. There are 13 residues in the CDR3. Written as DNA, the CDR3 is TGTGCCAGCTCACCTGACAGGGACCACGAGCAGTACTTC. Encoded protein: CASSPDRDHEQYF.

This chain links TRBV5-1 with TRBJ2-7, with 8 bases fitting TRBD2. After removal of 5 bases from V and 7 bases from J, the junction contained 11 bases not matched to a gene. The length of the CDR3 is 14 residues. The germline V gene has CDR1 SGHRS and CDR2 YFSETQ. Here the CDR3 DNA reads TGCGCCAGCAGTTCGGGTAGCGGGACTCAAGAGCAGTACTTC. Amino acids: CASSSGSGTQEQYF.

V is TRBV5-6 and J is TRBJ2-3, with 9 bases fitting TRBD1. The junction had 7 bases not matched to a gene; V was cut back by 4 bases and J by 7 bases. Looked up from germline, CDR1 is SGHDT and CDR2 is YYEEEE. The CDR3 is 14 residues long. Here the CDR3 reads CASSNRDRVNTQYF. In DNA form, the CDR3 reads TGTGCCAGCAGCAACCGGGACAGGGTAAATACGCAGTATTTT.

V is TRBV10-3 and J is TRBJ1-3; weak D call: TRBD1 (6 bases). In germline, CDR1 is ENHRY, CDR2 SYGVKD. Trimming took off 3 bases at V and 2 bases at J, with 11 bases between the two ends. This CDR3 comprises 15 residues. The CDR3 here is CAISDSDSAGNTIYF. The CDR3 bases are TGTGCCATCAGTGATTCGGACAGTGCTGGAAACACCATATATTTT.

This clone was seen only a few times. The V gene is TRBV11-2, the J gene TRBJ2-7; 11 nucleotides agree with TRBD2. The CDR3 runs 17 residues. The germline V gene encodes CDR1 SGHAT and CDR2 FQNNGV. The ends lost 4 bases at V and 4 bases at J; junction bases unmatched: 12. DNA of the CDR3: TGTGCCAGCAGCTCTAGGGCACCGGGACTAGCGGAGTACGAGCAGTACTTC. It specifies CASSSRAPGLAEYEQYF.

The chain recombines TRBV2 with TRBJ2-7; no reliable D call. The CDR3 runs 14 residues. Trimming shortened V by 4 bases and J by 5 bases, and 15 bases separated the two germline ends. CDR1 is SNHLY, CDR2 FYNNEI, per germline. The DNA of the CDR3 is TGTGCCAGCAGTGTTGTCCAATCGGTGAACGAGCAGTACTTC. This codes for CASSVVQSVNEQYF.

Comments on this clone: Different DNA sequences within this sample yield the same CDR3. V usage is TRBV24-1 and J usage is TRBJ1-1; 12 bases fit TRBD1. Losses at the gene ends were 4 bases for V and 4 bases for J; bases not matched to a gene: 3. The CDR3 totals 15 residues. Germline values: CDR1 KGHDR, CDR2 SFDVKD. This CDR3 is CATSDPGQGATEAFF. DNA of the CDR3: TGTGCCACCAGTGACCCGGGACAGGGGGCCACTGAAGCTTTCTTT.

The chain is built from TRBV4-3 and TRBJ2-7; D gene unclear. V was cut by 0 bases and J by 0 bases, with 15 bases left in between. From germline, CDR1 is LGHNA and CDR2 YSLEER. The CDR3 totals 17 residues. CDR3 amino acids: CASSQDLPAESSYEQYF. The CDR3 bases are TGCGCCAGCAGCCAAGATCTACCGGCGGAGAGCTCCTACGAGCAGTACTTC.

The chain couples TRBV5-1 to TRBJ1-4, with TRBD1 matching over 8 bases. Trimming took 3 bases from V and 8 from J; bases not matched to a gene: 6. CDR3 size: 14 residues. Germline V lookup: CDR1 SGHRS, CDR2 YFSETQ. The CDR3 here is CASSYGQGREKLFF. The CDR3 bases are TGCGCCAGCAGCTACGGACAGGGACGGGAAAAACTGTTTTTT.

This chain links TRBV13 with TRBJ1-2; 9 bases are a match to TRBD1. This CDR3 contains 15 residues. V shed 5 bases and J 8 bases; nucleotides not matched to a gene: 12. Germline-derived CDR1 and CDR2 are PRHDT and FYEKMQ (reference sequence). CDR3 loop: CASSVWDRANGGYTF. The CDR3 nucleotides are TGTGCCAGCAGCGTATGGGACAGGGCTAATGGGGGCTACACCTTC.

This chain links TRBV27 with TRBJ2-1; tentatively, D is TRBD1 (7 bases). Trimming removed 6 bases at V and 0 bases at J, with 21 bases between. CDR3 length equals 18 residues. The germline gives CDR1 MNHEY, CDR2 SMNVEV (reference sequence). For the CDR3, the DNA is TGTGCCAGCAGGGGGCAGTTCGGTCAGGGGGGCTCCTACAATGAGCAGTTCTTC. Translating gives CASRGQFGQGGSYNEQFF.

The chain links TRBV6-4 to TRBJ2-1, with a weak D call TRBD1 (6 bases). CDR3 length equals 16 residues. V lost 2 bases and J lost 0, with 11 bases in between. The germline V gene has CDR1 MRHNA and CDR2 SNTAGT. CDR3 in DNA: TGTGCCAGCAGTGACCAGGGGCCTAGCTCCTACAATGAGCAGTTCTTC. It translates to CASSDQGPSSYNEQFF.

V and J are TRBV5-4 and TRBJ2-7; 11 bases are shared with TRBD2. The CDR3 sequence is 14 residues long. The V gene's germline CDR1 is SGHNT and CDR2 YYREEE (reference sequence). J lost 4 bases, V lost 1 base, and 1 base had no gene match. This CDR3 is CASSLTSGSYEQYF. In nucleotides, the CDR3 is TGTGCCAGCAGCTTGACTAGCGGGAGTTACGAGCAGTACTTC.

CDR3 DNA sequence: TGCGCCAGCAGCTTGGAGGGGGGACAGTATAATTCACCCCTCCACTTT. It encodes CASSLEGGQYNSPLHF. The chain links TRBV5-1 to TRBJ1-6; 7 bases are a match to TRBD1. This CDR3 has 16 amino acids. The V and J ends lost 0 bases and 4 bases, in that order; junction bases with no gene match: 4. CDR1 and CDR2 from the germline V gene are SGHRS and YFSETQ.

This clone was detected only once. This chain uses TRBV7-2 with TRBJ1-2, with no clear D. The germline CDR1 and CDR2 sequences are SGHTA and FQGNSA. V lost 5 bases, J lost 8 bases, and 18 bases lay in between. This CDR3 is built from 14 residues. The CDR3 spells CASSGREPNGGYTF. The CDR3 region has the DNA TGTGCCAGCAGCGGCCGGGAGCCCAATGGGGGCTACACCTTC.

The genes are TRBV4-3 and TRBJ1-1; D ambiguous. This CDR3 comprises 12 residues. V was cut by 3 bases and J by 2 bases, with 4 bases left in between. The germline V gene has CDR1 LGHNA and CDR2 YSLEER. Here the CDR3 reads CASSHKNTEAFF. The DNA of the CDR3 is TGCGCCAGCAGCCACAAAAACACTGAAGCTTTCTTT.

CDR3 loop: CASSRPGTFYEQYF. The CDR3 DNA reads TGTGCCAGCAGCCGTCCCGGGACATTTTACGAGCAGTACTTC. The chain recombines TRBV14 with TRBJ2-7, with D perhaps TRBD1 (6 bases). The CDR3 spans 14 residues. Between the trimmed V and J ends, which lost 4 bases and 4 bases, there was a span of 14 bases. CDR1 SGHDN and CDR2 FVKESK come from the germline V gene.

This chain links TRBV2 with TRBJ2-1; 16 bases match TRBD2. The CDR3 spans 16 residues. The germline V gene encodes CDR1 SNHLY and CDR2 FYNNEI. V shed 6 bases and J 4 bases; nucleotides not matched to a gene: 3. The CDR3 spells CASSQGLAGGYNEQFF. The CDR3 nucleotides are TGTGCCAGCAGCCAGGGACTAGCGGGGGGGTACAATGAGCAGTTCTTC.

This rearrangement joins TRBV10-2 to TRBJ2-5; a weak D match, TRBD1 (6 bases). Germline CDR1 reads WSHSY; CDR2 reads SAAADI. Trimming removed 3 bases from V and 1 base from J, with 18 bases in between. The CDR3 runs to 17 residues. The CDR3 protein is CASSDIRGSATQETQYF. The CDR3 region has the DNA TGCGCCAGCAGTGATATCAGGGGTAGCGCCACCCAAGAGACCCAGTACTTC.

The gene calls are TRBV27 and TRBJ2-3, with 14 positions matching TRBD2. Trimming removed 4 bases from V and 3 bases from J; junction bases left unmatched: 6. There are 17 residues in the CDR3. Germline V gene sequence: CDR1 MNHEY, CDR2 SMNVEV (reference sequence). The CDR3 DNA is TGTGCCAGCAGTTCTCGACTAGCGGGAGGGCCAACAGATACGCAGTATTTT. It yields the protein CASSSRLAGGPTDTQYF.

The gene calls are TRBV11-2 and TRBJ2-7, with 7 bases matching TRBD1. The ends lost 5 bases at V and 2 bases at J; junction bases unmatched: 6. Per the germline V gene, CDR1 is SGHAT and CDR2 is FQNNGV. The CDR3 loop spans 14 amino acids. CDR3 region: CASSAPGQTYEQYF. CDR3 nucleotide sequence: TGTGCCAGCAGCGCTCCGGGACAGACCTACGAGCAGTACTTC.